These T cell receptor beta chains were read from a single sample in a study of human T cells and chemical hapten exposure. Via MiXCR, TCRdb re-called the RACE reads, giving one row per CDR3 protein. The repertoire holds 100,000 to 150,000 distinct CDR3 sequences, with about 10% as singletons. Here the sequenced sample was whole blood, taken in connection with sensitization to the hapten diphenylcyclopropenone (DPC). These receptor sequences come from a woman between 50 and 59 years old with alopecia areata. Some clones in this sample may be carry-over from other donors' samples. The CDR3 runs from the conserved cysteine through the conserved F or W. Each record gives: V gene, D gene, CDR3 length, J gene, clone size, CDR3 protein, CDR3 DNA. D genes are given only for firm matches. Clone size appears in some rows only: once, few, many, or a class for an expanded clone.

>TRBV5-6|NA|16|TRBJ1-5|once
CASSWMGGPAIRPQHF
TGTGCCAGCAGCTGGATGGGGGGACCCGCAATTCGGCCCCAGCATTTT
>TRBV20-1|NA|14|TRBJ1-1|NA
CSARKPTGNTEAFF
TGCAGTGCTAGAAAACCGACAGGAAACACTGAAGCTTTCTTT
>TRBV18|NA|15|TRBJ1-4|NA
CASSPRMGPNEKLFF
TGTGCCAGCTCACCCAGGATGGGCCCCAATGAAAAACTGTTTTTT
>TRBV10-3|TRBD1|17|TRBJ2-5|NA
CAIREPWTGDGQETQYF
TGTGCCATCAGGGAGCCCTGGACAGGGGACGGACAAGAGACCCAGTACTTC
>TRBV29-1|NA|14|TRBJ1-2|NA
CSVEDPAGSYGYTF
TGCAGCGTTGAAGATCCGGCGGGTTCCTATGGCTACACCTTC
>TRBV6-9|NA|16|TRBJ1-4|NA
CARGRDINHRNEKLFF
TGTGCCAGAGGCCGGGACATTAACCATCGAAATGAAAAACTGTTTTTT
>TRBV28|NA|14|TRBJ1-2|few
CASIPPMGGYGYTF
TGTGCCAGCATCCCTCCTATGGGGGGCTATGGCTACACCTTC
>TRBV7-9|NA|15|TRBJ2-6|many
CASTSTGSGANVLTF
TGTGCCAGCACCTCGACAGGCTCTGGGGCCAACGTCCTGACTTTC
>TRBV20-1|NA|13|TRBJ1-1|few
CSAKQGVNTEAFF
TGCAGTGCTAAACAGGGAGTTAACACTGAAGCTTTCTTT
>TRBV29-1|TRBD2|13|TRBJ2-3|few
CSVSGSSADTQYF
TGCAGCGTGAGCGGGAGTAGCGCAGATACGCAGTATTTT
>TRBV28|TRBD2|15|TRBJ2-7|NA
CASSGTSGRAGEQYF
TGTGCCAGCAGTGGGACTAGCGGGAGGGCCGGGGAGCAGTACTTC
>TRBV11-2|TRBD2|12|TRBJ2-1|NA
CASSLGPGGQFF
TGTGCCAGCAGCTTAGGTCCGGGGGGGCAGTTCTTC
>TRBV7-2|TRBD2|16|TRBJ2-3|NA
CASRRTSGGRTDTQYF
TGTGCCAGCAGACGTACTAGCGGGGGGCGGACAGATACGCAGTATTTT
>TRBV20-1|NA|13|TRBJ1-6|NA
CSARDSQLSALHF
TGCAGTGCTAGGGACTCGCAGTTATCGGCCCTCCACTTT
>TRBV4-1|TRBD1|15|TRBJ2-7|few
CASSQVIGGKYEQYF
TGCGCCAGCAGCCAAGTGATAGGGGGCAAATACGAGCAGTACTTC
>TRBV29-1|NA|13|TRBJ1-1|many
CSVEEGRNTEAFF
TGCAGCGTTGAAGAAGGCAGGAACACTGAAGCTTTCTTT